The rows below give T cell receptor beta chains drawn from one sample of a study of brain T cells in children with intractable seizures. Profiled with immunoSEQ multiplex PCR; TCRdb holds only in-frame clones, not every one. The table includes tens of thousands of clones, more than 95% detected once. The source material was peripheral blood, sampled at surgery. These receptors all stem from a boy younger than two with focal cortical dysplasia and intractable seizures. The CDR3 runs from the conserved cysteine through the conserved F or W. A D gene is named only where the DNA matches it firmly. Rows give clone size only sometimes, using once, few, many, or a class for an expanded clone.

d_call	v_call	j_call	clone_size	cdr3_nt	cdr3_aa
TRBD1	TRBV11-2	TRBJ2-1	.	TGTGCCAGCAGCCCGGTAGGGACAGCCGTCAATGAGCAGTTCTTC	CASSPVGTAVNEQFF
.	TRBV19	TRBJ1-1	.	TGTGCCAGTAGTATGCACAGGAACACTGAAGCTTTCTTT	CASSMHRNTEAFF
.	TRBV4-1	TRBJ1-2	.	TGCGCCAGCAGCCCCAGGACCGCCTATGGCTACACCTTC	CASSPRTAYGYTF
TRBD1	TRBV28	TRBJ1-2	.	TGTGCCAGCAGTTTGTATCAGGGGGACTATGGCTACACCTTC	CASSLYQGDYGYTF
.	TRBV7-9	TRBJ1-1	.	TGTGCCAGCAGCTTAGGGGGGGCCTATAACACTGAAGCTTTCTTT	CASSLGGAYNTEAFF
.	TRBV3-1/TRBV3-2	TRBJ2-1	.	TGTGCCAGCAGCCAAGACAGCGGCTCCTACAATGAGCAGTTCTTC	CASSQDSGSYNEQFF
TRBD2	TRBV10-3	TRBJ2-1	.	TGTGCCATCAGTGAATTGGCGGGAGCCTCCAATGAGCAGTTCTTC	CAISELAGASNEQFF
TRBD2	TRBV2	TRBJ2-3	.	TGTGCCAGCAGATGGGGCGCGGGACTAGAAACAGATACGCAGTATTTT	CASRWGAGLETDTQYF
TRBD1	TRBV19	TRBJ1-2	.	TGTGCCAGTAGTACCCTGGGACAGGCTAACTATGGCTACACCTTC	CASSTLGQANYGYTF
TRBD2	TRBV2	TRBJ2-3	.	TGTGCCAGCAGCTCGACCGGGACTAGCGGGGGCACAGATACGCAGTATTTT	CASSSTGTSGGTDTQYF
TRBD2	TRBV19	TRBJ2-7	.	TGTGCCAGTAGCCCGGGGCTAGCGGGACGGGAGCAGTACTTC	CASSPGLAGREQYF
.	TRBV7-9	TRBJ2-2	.	TGTGCCAGCACCCGCCGGGGAACCGGGGAGCTGTTTTTT	CASTRRGTGELFF
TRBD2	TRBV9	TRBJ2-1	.	TGTGCCAGCAGCGTGGGGTCGGGAGGGTACAGGAATGAGCAGTTCTTC	CASSVGSGGYRNEQFF
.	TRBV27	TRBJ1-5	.	TGTGCCAGCAGTGAGGGCCGGGGGCTTATAACGCCCCAGCATTTT	CASSEGRGLITPQHF
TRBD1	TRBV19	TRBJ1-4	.	TGTGCCAGTAGGACAGGGAGGTCGGATGAAAAACTGTTTTTT	CASRTGRSDEKLFF
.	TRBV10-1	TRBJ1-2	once	TGCGCCAGCAGTGAGGCCGGGGTGGGTGGCTACACCTTC	CASSEAGVGGYTF